The source of this TCR beta chain is a study of blood T cell repertoires in COVID-19. Across the study: Material from acute and convalescent COVID-19 was sourced from the United States, Italy and Spain. In each case, the material was cDNA or gDNA derived from T cells, B-cell-depleted T cells, or PBMCs.

CDR3 length: 15 residues. CDR1 is SNHLY and CDR2 is FYNNEI in the germline V gene. The ends were cut back, 1 base at V and 10 bases at J, with 16 bases in the middle. In the study's own analysis: For nucleated cells, counts were estimated from reference gene primer amplification. Profiling relied on immunoSEQ multiplex PCR, and the TCRdb table lists in-frame clones only, not all of them. V, J and clone size were drawn from that table, and D and trimming were deduced from the DNA. This sample has 150,000 to 200,000 clones; around 83% occur once, and the top ten carry about 7%. The chain is built from TRBV2 and TRBJ1-4; D not resolved. The source of this sequence is an elderly woman in a cohort sampled during active or convalescent COVID-19. The specimen was peripheral blood. The CDR3 is CASSEGRGKSGKLFF. In DNA, the CDR3 is TGTGCCAGCAGTGAAGGCCGGGGAAAGTCAGGAAAACTGTTTTTT.